This entry features one T cell receptor beta chain sequence. Its antigen remains unidentified. The sample originates from a study of cytomegalovirus exposure and HLA in healthy donors. Study findings and constraints: It was reportedly the case that the classifier diagnosed cytomegalovirus status with high specificity and sensitivity.

Sequenced by immunoSEQ multiplex PCR; TCRdb stores in-frame clones only, minus some. Among 190,000 or so clones listed, more than 65% were seen once. CDR1 and CDR2 from the germline V gene are SGHRS and YFSETQ. CDR3 length equals 15 residues. Trimming at V came to 0 bases and at J to 8 bases, leaving 6 bases not matched to a gene. Sequencing used PBMCs. This sequence was found in a young woman in good health and CMV-seropositive. The genes are TRBV5-1 and TRBJ2-1, with TRBD2 matching over 9 bases. CDR3 in DNA: TGCGCCAGCAGCTTGGCCGGGGCTAGCGGGGATGAGCAGTTCTTC. Amino acids: CASSLAGASGDEQFF.